The 25 T cell receptor beta chains below were found in one sample sequenced in a study of CD8+ T cells in alopecia areata. Extracted RNA was reverse transcribed into cDNA, the sequencing template. Data came from immunoSEQ multiplex PCR; TCRdb stores just in-frame clones and leaves some out. This table holds about 110,000 clones, 84% found once. This sample's treatment: oral pan-JAK inhibitor, 5-10 mg twice daily. The material was CD8+ T cells sorted from blood, obtained at week 24, from a patient treated with tofacitinib. The receptors were gathered from a human donor with alopecia areata.

V is TRBV19 and J is TRBJ2-7; D might be TRBD1 (6 bases). Per the germline V gene, CDR1 is LNHDA and CDR2 is SQIVND (reference sequence). CDR3 length equals 16 residues. The ends were cut back, 0 bases at V and 0 bases at J, with 12 bases in the middle. The CDR3, as DNA: TGTGCCAGTAGTATAGATCGAGTGACAGGCTCCTACGAGCAGTACTTC. It codes for CASSIDRVTGSYEQYF.

The chain couples TRBV6-5 to TRBJ1-2; D is unresolved. V was clipped by 6 bases and J by 6 bases, with 14 bases between them. The germline V gene encodes CDR1 MNHEY and CDR2 SVGAGI. The CDR3 consists of 13 residues. CDR3 sequence: CASRPGRLDGYTF. The CDR3 coding sequence is TGTGCCAGCAGACCCGGGCGATTGGATGGCTACACCTTC.

This clone showed up just once. The rearrangement joins TRBV6-5 to TRBJ1-5; no clear D. CDR3 size: 12 residues. Per germline, CDR1 MNHEY and CDR2 SVGAGI. Trimming took off 2 bases at V and 9 bases at J, with 8 bases between the two ends. This CDR3 reads CASSYVGGPQHF. CDR3 DNA sequence: TGTGCCAGCAGTTACGTGGGAGGGCCCCAGCATTTT.

The J gene is TRBJ1-1, the V gene TRBV30; no definite D call. The germline V gene has CDR1 GTSNPN and CDR2 SVGIG (reference sequence). CDR3 length equals 14 residues. Trimming took off 1 base at V and 6 bases at J, with 15 bases between the two ends. In DNA form, the CDR3 reads TGTGCCTGGAGTGAGGGAAGAGGTAACGCTGAAGCTTTCTTT. This translates into CAWSEGRGNAEAFF. Together with reference TRBV30 and TRBJ1-1, the CDR3 gives the full variable domain: SQTIHQWPATLVQPVGSPLSLECTVEGTSNPNLYWYRQAAGRGLQLLFYSVGIGQISSEVPQNLSASRPQDRQFILSSKKLLLSDSGFYLCAWSEGRGNAEAFFGQGTRLTVV.

The chain uses TRBV27 and TRBJ2-6; D is uncertain. The V and J ends lost 2 bases and 1 base respectively, with 12 bases between them. The CDR3 contains 17 residues. The V gene's germline CDR1 is MNHEY and CDR2 SMNVEV (reference sequence). For the CDR3, the DNA is TGTGCCAGCAGTTTACTTGGTGGGCCTTCTGGGGCCAACGTCCTGACTTTC. Amino acid sequence: CASSLLGGPSGANVLTF.

The sample holds a few counts of this clone. This probably arose from a read error, given a far larger clone one base away. The V and J genes are TRBV7-9 and TRBJ1-2, with D possibly TRBD1 on 5 matching bases. Per the germline V gene, CDR1 is SEHNR and CDR2 is FQNEAQ (reference sequence). This CDR3 comprises 13 residues. V was trimmed by 1 base and J by 6 bases, leaving 9 bases between them. The CDR3 DNA reads TGTGCCAGCAGCTTAGGGGCAGGGAATGGCTACACCTTC. Amino acid sequence: CASSLGAGNGYTF. The full variable domain, its missing parts supplied by reference TRBV7-9 and TRBJ1-2, is DTGVSQNPRHKITKRGQNVTFRCDPISEHNRLYWYRQTLGQGPEFLTYFQNEAQLEKSRLLSDRFSAERPKGSFSTLEIQRTEQGDSAMYLCASSLGAGNGYTFGSGTRLTVV.

The chain carries TRBV4-3 and TRBJ2-5; TRBD2 agrees at 9 bases. CDR3 length: 16 residues. Germline-derived CDR1 and CDR2 are LGHNA and YSLEER. Trimming took 0 bases from V and 5 from J; bases not matched to a gene: 7. CDR3 region: CASSQERAGGHETQYF. The CDR3 nucleotides are TGCGCCAGCAGCCAAGAGAGGGCGGGGGGGCACGAGACCCAGTACTTC.

The count of this clone is one. This sequence joins TRBV5-5 and TRBJ2-7; D is undetermined. This CDR3 region has 13 residues. Germline loops: CDR1 SGHKS, CDR2 YYEKEE (reference sequence). V was trimmed by 7 bases and J by 6 bases, leaving 17 bases between them. The CDR3 spells CASLEPLGAEQYF. CDR3 nucleotides: TGTGCCAGCTTAGAACCCCTAGGCGCCGAGCAGTACTTC.

The genes are TRBV4-2 and TRBJ2-3; D call uncertain. The CDR3 runs to 17 residues. The germline CDR1 and CDR2 sequences are LGHNA and YNFKEQ. Between the trimmed V and J ends, which lost 1 base and 0 bases, there was a span of 14 bases. The DNA for the CDR3 is TGTGCCAGCAGCCAAGGCTACGCGGATAGGAGCACAGATACGCAGTATTTT. It is translated as CASSQGYADRSTDTQYF.

The chain has TRBV7-2 and TRBJ2-5; no reliable D call. The germline V gene encodes CDR1 SGHTA and CDR2 FQGNSA. V dropped 5 bases and J dropped 4 bases, with 17 bases sitting between them. The CDR3 sequence is 15 residues long. In DNA, the CDR3 is TGTGCCAGCAGCACCACGAACAGCGAAGCAGAGACCCAGTACTTC. Amino acids: CASSTTNSEAETQYF.

This clone appeared a few times. The CDR3 loop reads CASSQATELGFYEQYF. The DNA of the CDR3 is TGCGCCAGCAGCCAAGCAACGGAGCTAGGATTCTACGAGCAGTACTTC. The rearrangement uses TRBV4-3 and TRBJ2-7; D uncertain. Germline CDR1 LGHNA, CDR2 YSLEER. The CDR3 spans 16 residues. V dropped 1 base and J dropped 3 bases, with 16 bases sitting between them.

The table lists this clone with a count of one. V and J are TRBV5-6 and TRBJ2-6; 11 bases match TRBD1. The CDR3 is made up of 18 amino acids. The junction had 3 bases not matched to a gene; V was cut back by 1 base and J by 0 bases. Germline CDR1 and CDR2: SGHDT and YYEEEE. The CDR3 sequence is CASSLSGQGASGANVLTF. CDR3 in DNA: TGTGCCAGCAGCTTGTCCGGACAGGGGGCCTCTGGGGCCAACGTCCTGACTTTC.

This chain links TRBV29-1 with TRBJ1-1; possibly TRBD1 for D (5 bases). From germline, CDR1 is SQVTM and CDR2 ANQGSEA. CDR3 length: 13 amino acids. The V end lost 3 bases, the J end lost 3 bases, and 11 bases lay between the germline ends. DNA for the CDR3: TGCAGCGTTGATGGGGGGGAGGACACTGAAGCTTTCTTT. It yields the protein CSVDGGEDTEAFF.

This chain links TRBV4-3 with TRBJ2-5; tentatively, D is TRBD1 or TRBD2 (5 bases each). The CDR3 loop spans 14 amino acids. The ends were cut back, 0 bases at V and 5 bases at J, with 10 bases in the middle. CDR1 LGHNA and CDR2 YSLEER come from the germline V gene. CDR3 DNA: TGCGCCAGCAGCCAAGAGGGTGAGGGGGAGACCCAGTACTTC. Residues: CASSQEGEGETQYF.

The chain recombines TRBV29-1 with TRBJ1-1; D is ambiguous. The CDR3 has 17 amino acids. From germline, CDR1 is SQVTM and CDR2 ANQGSEA. The germline V and J ends were trimmed by 0 bases and 3 bases, with 20 bases remaining between them. Here the CDR3 reads CSVEDHYLTGTDTEAFF. CDR3 in DNA: TGCAGCGTTGAAGATCATTATTTAACCGGCACGGACACTGAAGCTTTCTTT.

As regards this clone: The junction departs from the called germline gene at one end, perhaps through a read error. The CDR3, as DNA: TGTGCCAGCTCTACCTCCGAAGGCTCGACGAATACCGGGGAGCTGTTTTTT. This encodes CASSTSEGSTNTGELFF. This chain links TRBV18 with TRBJ2-2; no reliable D call. CDR1 is KGHSH and CDR2 is LQKENI in the germline V gene. This CDR3 is built from 17 residues.

V is TRBV12-5 and J is TRBJ2-1, with TRBD2 as a possible D gene (6 bases). Germline CDR1 LGHNT, CDR2 FRNRAP. Trimming shortened V by 5 bases and J by 0 bases, and 17 bases separated the two germline ends. There are 17 residues in the CDR3. In DNA, the CDR3 is TGTGCTAGTGGTCTCCCGTTCGGGGGTAGCTCCTACAATGAGCAGTTCTTC. Encoded protein: CASGLPFGGSSYNEQFF. The entire variable domain, with the rest obtained from reference TRBV12-5 and TRBJ2-1, is as follows: DARVTQTPRHKVTEMGQEVTMRCQPILGHNTVFWYRQTMMQGLELLAYFRNRAPLDDSGMPKDRFSAEMPDATLATLKIQPSEPRDSAVYFCASGLPFGGSSYNEQFFGPGTRLTVL.

The chain employs TRBV19 and TRBJ2-7; D not resolved. The CDR3 length is 12 residues. CDR1 LNHDA and CDR2 SQIVND come from the germline V gene (reference sequence). Trimming took off 5 bases at V and 0 bases at J, with 5 bases between the two ends. The CDR3 loop is CASSANSYEQYF. CDR3 in DNA: TGTGCCAGTAGTGCGAACTCCTACGAGCAGTACTTC.

The chain uses TRBV5-6 and TRBJ1-4; unclear D gene. Germline V gene lookup returns CDR1 SGHDT and CDR2 YYEEEE. Trimming took off 3 bases at V and 2 bases at J, with 8 bases between the two ends. The CDR3 spans 14 residues. The CDR3 DNA is TGTGCCAGCAGCTCACCTCAGACTAATGAAAAACTGTTTTTT. This gives the protein CASSSPQTNEKLFF.

The V call is TRBV14, the J call TRBJ2-7; D is perhaps TRBD2 (7 bases). CDR1 SGHDN and CDR2 FVKESK come from the germline V gene. Trimming left V 7 bases short and J 5 bases short, with 12 bases between. The CDR3 runs 12 residues. CDR3 loop: CASNRGGNEQYF. The CDR3 bases are TGTGCCAGCAACCGCGGGGGCAACGAGCAGTACTTC. The variable domain in full, completed from reference TRBV14 and TRBJ2-7, reads EAGVTQFPSHSVIEKGQTVTLRCDPISGHDNLYWYRRVMGKEIKFLLHFVKESKQDESGMPNNRFLAERTGGTYSTLKVQPAELEDSGVYFCASNRGGNEQYFGPGTRLTVT.

The chain uses TRBV29-1 and TRBJ2-1, with 9 bases matching TRBD1. V shed 3 bases and J 3 bases; nucleotides not matched to a gene: 3. CDR3 length: 14 residues. In germline, CDR1 is SQVTM, CDR2 ANQGSEA. In nucleotides, the CDR3 is TGCAGCGTTGACCGGGGACAGGGCTACAATGAGCAGTTCTTC. This sequence encodes CSVDRGQGYNEQFF.

The chain carries TRBV4-1 and TRBJ2-1, with D hard to call. CDR1 and CDR2 from the germline V gene are MGHRA and YSYEKL. Trimming removed 3 bases at V and 0 bases at J, with 9 bases between. The CDR3 covers 15 residues. Written as DNA, the CDR3 is TGCGCCAGCAGCCACCTAAGGAGCTCCTACAATGAGCAGTTCTTC. This gives the protein CASSHLRSSYNEQFF.

This clone was found once. The chain links TRBV6-1 to TRBJ1-3; perhaps TRBD1 as D (5 bases). The length of the CDR3 is 17 residues. V was trimmed by 0 bases and J by 0 bases, leaving 12 bases between them. Germline V gene sequence: CDR1 MNHNS, CDR2 SASEGT. The CDR3 region has the DNA TGTGCCAGCAGTGAAGCGTACCCGGGACGCTCTGGAAACACCATATATTTT. Protein sequence: CASSEAYPGRSGNTIYF.

The chain joins TRBV9 to TRBJ2-2; D uncertain. V lost 0 bases to trimming and J lost 8 bases, with 5 bases between them. The germline V gene encodes CDR1 SGDLS and CDR2 YYNGEE. The CDR3 runs 12 residues. The DNA for the CDR3 is TGTGCCAGCAGCGTAGCCGCAGGGGAGCTGTTTTTT. This translates into CASSVAAGELFF.

The chain couples TRBV7-9 to TRBJ2-5; 8 bases fit TRBD1. Germline assignment: CDR1 SEHNR and CDR2 FQNEAQ (reference sequence). The CDR3 is 16 residues long. The trim removed 3 bases at V and 3 bases at J, leaving 9 bases unmatched. The CDR3 region has the DNA TGTGCCAGCAGCTTGCCAGGGGGCTGGGAAGAAGAGACCCAGTACTTC. This encodes CASSLPGGWEEETQYF.